This record covers a single T cell receptor (beta chain). The antigen is undetermined. This entry is derived from a study of cytomegalovirus exposure and HLA in healthy donors. Amplification used 60 Vbeta primers and 13 Jbeta primers. TCRdb keeps only in-frame clones here, not all; method: immunoSEQ multiplex PCR. The sample records around 160,000 clones, around 80% being singletons. Notes on the study in general: In a later analysis, several top co-occurrence clusters appeared linked to parvovirus B19, influenza, CMV and Epstein-Barr virus. Upon later analysis, TCR association rates were observed to vary by HLA locus, being highest for DRB1 and lowest for HLA-C.

The donors were healthy bone marrow donors. The germline V gene encodes CDR1 MDHEN and CDR2 SYDVKM. The CDR3 is 15 residues long. V was pared by 6 bases and J by 3 bases, with 14 bases between. This sequence originates from a male donor in good health and CMV-seronegative. The sequenced material came from PBMCs. The chain uses TRBV28 and TRBJ2-2; D is undetermined. CDR3 DNA sequence: TGTGCCAGCAGCAAATCGAGAGTGTACACCGGGGAGCTGTTTTTT. This translates into CASSKSRVYTGELFF.